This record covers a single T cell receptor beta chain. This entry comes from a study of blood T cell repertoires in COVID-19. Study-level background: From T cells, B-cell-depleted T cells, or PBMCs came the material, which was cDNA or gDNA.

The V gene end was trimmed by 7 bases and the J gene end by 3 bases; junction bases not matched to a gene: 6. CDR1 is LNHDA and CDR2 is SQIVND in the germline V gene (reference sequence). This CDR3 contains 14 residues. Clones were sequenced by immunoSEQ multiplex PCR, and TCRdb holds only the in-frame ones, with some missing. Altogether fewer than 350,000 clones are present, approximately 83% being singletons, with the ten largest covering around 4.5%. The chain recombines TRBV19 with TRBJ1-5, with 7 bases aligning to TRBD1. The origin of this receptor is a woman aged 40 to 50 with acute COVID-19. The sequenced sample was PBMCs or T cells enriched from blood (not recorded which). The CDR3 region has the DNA TGTGCCAGTAAGGTCACAGGGGTCAATCAGCCCCAGCATTTT. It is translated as CASKVTGVNQPQHF. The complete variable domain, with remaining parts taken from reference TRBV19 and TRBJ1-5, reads DGGITQSPKYLFRKEGQNVTLSCEQNLNHDAMYWYRQDPGQGLRLIYYSQIVNDFQKGDIAEGYSVSREKKESFPLTVTSAQKNPTAFYLCASKVTGVNQPQHFGDGTRLSIL.